Below, 29 T cell receptor beta chains from the same sample are listed, as sequenced in a study of T-cell memory formation after mild COVID-19. Using its own MiXCR run on the 5' RACE reads, TCRdb lists one record per CDR3 protein. In the table there are hundreds of thousands of distinct CDR3 sequences, approximately 20% of which are singletons. Material for sequencing was PBMCs or a T cell subset sorted from them (not recorded which). Every receptor here comes from an adult woman who had mild COVID-19 (a few samples of this study predate the infection). Cell type and time point are not known.

This sequence joins TRBV5-4 and TRBJ2-1; D is possibly TRBD2 (6 bases). CDR3 length: 15 amino acids. Trimming cost V 5 bases and J 0 bases, with 12 bases left between them. Germline-derived CDR1 and CDR2 are SGHNT and YYREEE (reference sequence). As DNA, the CDR3 is TGTGCCAGCAGAAAGGTAGCGGACTCCTACAATGAGCAGTTCTTC. Protein: CASRKVADSYNEQFF.

This clonotype has a handful of counts. This chain joins TRBV25-1 and TRBJ2-7, with TRBD1 matching 8 bases. V shed 9 bases and J 0 bases; nucleotides not matched to a gene: 7. This CDR3 is built from 14 residues. CDR1 MGHDK and CDR2 SYGVNS come from the germline V gene. As DNA, the CDR3 is TGTGCCAGTGACAGGGGTGGAACCTCCTACGAGCAGTACTTC. This sequence encodes CASDRGGTSYEQYF.

This clonotype has more than one count but fewer than ten. The rearrangement joins TRBV9 to TRBJ2-1; TRBD2 agrees at 7 bases. This CDR3 is 14 amino acids long. The germline CDR1 and CDR2 sequences are SGDLS and YYNGEE. V dropped 4 bases and J dropped 10; count of bases not matched to a gene: 11. For the CDR3, the DNA is TGTGCCAGCAGCCCTAGCCCGACTAGCTTCGAGCAGTTCTTC. Its protein product is CASSPSPTSFEQFF.

This chain joins TRBV7-8 and TRBJ2-4; D is perhaps TRBD1 (6 bases). Trimming removed 5 bases at V and 0 bases at J, with 17 bases between. CDR1 and CDR2 from the germline V gene are SGHVS and FQNEAQ. The CDR3 is 17 amino acids. CDR3 in amino acids: CASSSDRPLLAKNIQYF. The CDR3 coding sequence is TGTGCCAGCAGCAGTGACAGGCCACTTCTAGCCAAAAACATTCAGTACTTC.

The V call is TRBV7-9, the J call TRBJ2-3, with 9 bases matching TRBD1. V lost 5 bases and J lost 6; bases outside the gene matches: 12. Germline CDR1 and CDR2: SEHNR and FQNEAQ (reference sequence). This CDR3 is built from 16 residues. The CDR3 DNA reads as TGTGCCAGCAGCCCCGGGACAGGGCCATTTGATGATACGCAGTATTTT. This codes for CASSPGTGPFDDTQYF.

This clonotype has more than one count but fewer than ten. The chain joins TRBV7-9 to TRBJ2-2, with 7 bases identical to TRBD2. From germline, CDR1 is SEHNR and CDR2 FQNEAQ (reference sequence). This CDR3 has 15 residues. Trimming removed 8 bases from V and 1 base from J; junction bases left unmatched: 7. The CDR3 is CASGYIAGNTGELFF. For the CDR3, the DNA is TGTGCCAGCGGATATATAGCGGGGAACACCGGGGAGCTGTTTTTT.

This clonotype has just a few counts. This chain connects TRBV27 to TRBJ2-1; 12 bases match TRBD2. Germline CDR1 and CDR2: MNHEY and SMNVEV (reference sequence). Trimming removed 2 bases from V and 0 bases from J; junction bases left unmatched: 11. The length of the CDR3 is 20 residues. Here the CDR3 reads CASSLRGRTSGASSYNEQFF. In DNA, the CDR3 is TGTGCCAGCAGTTTAAGAGGCCGGACTAGCGGGGCGAGCTCCTACAATGAGCAGTTCTTC.

This clonotype was counted many times. This chain links TRBV5-1 with TRBJ2-3; 11 nucleotides line up with TRBD2. Trimming at V came to 4 bases and at J to 3 bases, leaving 1 base not matched to a gene. Looked up from germline, CDR1 is SGHRS and CDR2 is YFSETQ. The CDR3 totals 14 residues. CDR3 sequence: CASSGTSGTDTQYF. In nucleotides, the CDR3 is TGCGCCAGCAGCGGGACTAGCGGTACAGATACGCAGTATTTT.

This chain joins TRBV24-1 and TRBJ2-5; D is perhaps TRBD2 (6 bases). CDR1 and CDR2 from the germline V gene are KGHDR and SFDVKD. The CDR3 has 13 residues. Trimming took off 3 bases at V and 9 bases at J, with 13 bases between the two ends. The CDR3 sequence is CATSDEGWGAQYF. For the CDR3, the DNA is TGTGCCACCAGTGATGAGGGGTGGGGGGCCCAGTACTTC.

This sequence joins TRBV12-3 or TRBV12-4 and TRBJ2-1; no clear D gene. Trimming pared 3 bases from V and 2 bases from J, leaving 8 bases between. The CDR3 runs 14 residues. The CDR3 coding sequence is TGTGCCAGCAGTTTGGTACGGGCCTACAATGAGCAGTTCTTC. The encoded protein is CASSLVRAYNEQFF.

The sample holds a few counts of this clonotype. The CDR3, as DNA: TGTGCCAGCAGCCAGGTGCCGACGACTGAGCAGTTCTTC. Amino acid sequence: CASSQVPTTEQFF. The chain couples TRBV14 to TRBJ2-1; unclear D gene. CDR3 size: 13 residues. Trimming left V 3 bases short and J 9 bases short, with 12 bases between. The germline V gene encodes CDR1 SGHDN and CDR2 FVKESK.

The chain joins TRBV20-1 to TRBJ1-1; D not resolved. Germline V CDR1 and CDR2: DFQATT, SNEGSKA (reference sequence). V shed 5 bases and J shed 6 bases, with 10 bases lying between them. The CDR3 totals 11 residues. The CDR3 protein is CSADAVAEAFF. In nucleotides, the CDR3 is TGCAGTGCTGACGCGGTGGCTGAAGCTTTCTTT.

The V gene is TRBV5-1, the J gene TRBJ2-3; D may be TRBD2 (6 bases). The CDR3 sequence is 14 residues long. Germline V gene lookup returns CDR1 SGHRS and CDR2 YFSETQ. V was trimmed by 0 bases and J by 2 bases, leaving 7 bases between them. The CDR3 nucleotides read TGCGCCAGCAGCTTGGGGGAGGTCACAGATACGCAGTATTTT. As protein: CASSLGEVTDTQYF.

The chain recombines TRBV28 with TRBJ2-7, with TRBD1 matching over 9 bases. Germline V lookup: CDR1 MDHEN, CDR2 SYDVKM. The V segment lost 9 bases and the J segment 6 bases; nucleotides outside the gene matches: 15. CDR3 size: 15 residues. The DNA of the CDR3 is TGTGCCAGTCGGTTTCCGGGACAGGGATTGGGCGAGCAGTACTTC. This encodes CASRFPGQGLGEQYF.

This clonotype was detected a few times. The rearrangement links TRBV20-1 to TRBJ2-3; D might be TRBD1 or TRBD2, each matching 5 bases. The V end lost 1 base, the J end lost 3 bases, and 17 bases lay between the germline ends. CDR3 length equals 16 residues. Germline CDR1 reads DFQATT; CDR2 reads SNEGSKA (reference sequence). The CDR3 nucleotides read TGCAGTGCTAGAGTAGAGGGGCCTTGGGAAACAGATACGCAGTATTTT. Its protein product is CSARVEGPWETDTQYF.

This clonotype appeared a few times. The chain employs TRBV5-1 and TRBJ2-7; the match to TRBD1 covers 8 bases. Germline trimming cut 0 bases from V and 2 bases from J; bases unmatched to any gene: 1. Per the germline V gene, CDR1 is SGHRS and CDR2 is YFSETQ. This CDR3 comprises 14 residues. In DNA, the CDR3 is TGCGCCAGCAGCTTGGTGGACAGGGCCTACGAGCAGTACTTC. Translating it yields CASSLVDRAYEQYF.

This clonotype was detected a few times. Here the CDR3 DNA reads TGTGCCAGTAGCCCAGGGAGCGTCCCAGATACGCAGTATTTT. Amino acid sequence: CASSPGSVPDTQYF. The J gene is TRBJ2-3, the V gene TRBV19; either TRBD1 or TRBD2 may fit D (5 bases each). V lost 6 bases to trimming and J lost 4 bases, with 14 bases between them. This CDR3 is built from 14 residues. The germline CDR1 and CDR2 sequences are LNHDA and SQIVND (reference sequence).

This clonotype was seen a handful of times. The J gene is TRBJ1-1, the V gene TRBV5-1; 8 bases fit TRBD1. The V segment lost 0 bases and the J segment 1 base; nucleotides outside the gene matches: 5. In germline, CDR1 is SGHRS, CDR2 YFSETQ. This CDR3 has 16 residues. The CDR3 protein is CASSLARQGKNTEAFF. The CDR3 DNA sequence: TGCGCCAGCAGCTTGGCGAGACAGGGGAAGAACACTGAAGCTTTCTTT.

In this sample, this clonotype turned up a few times. The gene calls are TRBV12-3 or TRBV12-4 and TRBJ2-1; 8 bases align to TRBD2. J gave up 7 bases and V 3 bases, and 14 bases lay outside the gene matches. The CDR3 length is 17 residues. CDR3 residues: CASSFSASGSAGNEQFF. As DNA, the CDR3 is TGTGCCAGCAGTTTCTCTGCCAGCGGGAGTGCGGGAAATGAGCAGTTCTTC.

V is TRBV29-1 and J is TRBJ2-4, with a tentative D call TRBD2 (7 bases). The V gene lost 4 bases and the J gene lost 0 bases, with 13 bases spanning the gap. Germline V gives CDR1 SQVTM, CDR2 ANQGSEA. The CDR3 is 15 amino acids. The DNA of the CDR3 is TGCAGCGTTGCGGGGGGCACTTTAGCCAAAAACATTCAGTACTTC. It translates to CSVAGGTLAKNIQYF.

This chain links TRBV6-5 with TRBJ1-5; D call uncertain. There are 15 residues in the CDR3. Germline V lookup: CDR1 MNHEY, CDR2 SVGAGI. The V gene lost 0 bases and the J gene lost 4 bases, with 10 bases spanning the gap. The CDR3 spells CASSYSGRANQPQHF. The CDR3 bases are TGTGCCAGCAGTTACTCCGGCAGAGCGAATCAGCCCCAGCATTTT.

This clonotype was picked up a small number of times. The genes are TRBV4-3 and TRBJ2-7, with a weak D call TRBD1 (6 bases). CDR1 is LGHNA and CDR2 is YSLEER in the germline V gene. V was pared by 0 bases and J by 2 bases, with 17 bases between. CDR3 length: 17 amino acids. CDR3 residues: CASSQESSQGFPYEQYF. CDR3 sequence (DNA): TGCGCCAGCAGCCAAGAAAGTAGTCAGGGGTTCCCCTACGAGCAGTACTTC.

This clonotype was detected only a few times. The genes are TRBV6-2 or TRBV6-3 and TRBJ2-2; maybe TRBD1 (5 bases). CDR3 length: 13 residues. V was trimmed by 2 bases and J by 6 bases, leaving 7 bases between them. In germline, CDR1 is MNHEY, CDR2 SVGEGT. The CDR3 is CASSYPTAGELFF. Written as DNA, the CDR3 is TGTGCCAGCAGTTACCCGACAGCCGGGGAGCTGTTTTTT.

This CDR3 is CASSKGRTGCSSYEQYF. CDR3 nucleotides: TGTGCCAGCAGCAAAGGAAGGACAGGGTGCAGCTCCTACGAGCAGTACTTC. The chain links TRBV21-1 to TRBJ2-7; TRBD1, the D gene given by the table, was not confirmed from the DNA. TRBV21-1 is a documented pseudogene. The CDR3 has 17 residues.

In regard to this clonotype: One end of the junction fails to match germline, which may point to a read error. This chain joins TRBV9 and TRBJ2-3, with 10 bases fitting TRBD2. Germline assignment: CDR1 SGDLS and CDR2 YYNGEE. CDR3 size: 17 residues. CDR3 residues: CAISGLSSGSPTDTQYF. Here the CDR3 DNA reads TGTGCCATCAGCGGCCTTTCTAGCGGGAGCCCCACAGATACGCAGTATTTT.

This chain connects TRBV12-3 or TRBV12-4 to TRBJ2-3, with D tentatively TRBD2 (7 bases). The CDR3 sequence is 15 residues long. This CDR3 reads CIVLGGDTSTDTQYF. The CDR3 DNA reads as TGTATCGTTCTAGGGGGGGACACTAGCACAGATACGCAGTATTTT.

This chain connects TRBV20-1 to TRBJ1-2, with D unresolved. The ends were cut back, 0 bases at V and 8 bases at J, with 13 bases in the middle. The CDR3 has 13 residues. Per the germline V gene, CDR1 is DFQATT and CDR2 is SNEGSKA (reference sequence). CDR3 nucleotides: TGCAGTGCTAGAGATAGCCAGGCGTTGGGCTACACCTTC. It yields the protein CSARDSQALGYTF.

In its sample, this clonotype was seen a few times. The genes are TRBV25-1 and TRBJ1-4; D perhaps matches TRBD1 (6 bases). The germline V gene encodes CDR1 MGHDK and CDR2 SYGVNS. The V end was cut by 3 bases, the J end by 3 bases, with 17 bases between. CDR3 size: 17 residues. CDR3 sequence: CASSEPAYRVANEKLFF. As DNA, the CDR3 is TGTGCCAGCAGTGAGCCTGCGTACAGGGTTGCTAATGAAAAACTGTTTTTT. The full variable domain, with the rest looked up from reference TRBV25-1 and TRBJ1-4, is EADIYQTPRYLVIGTGKKITLECSQTMGHDKMYWYQQDPGMELHLIHYSYGVNSTEKGDLSSESTVSRIRTEHFPLTLESARPSHTSQYLCASSEPAYRVANEKLFFGSGTQLSVL.

This CDR3 is CASSLADRTYSYEQYF. CDR3 nucleotide sequence: TGCGCCAGCAGCTTGGCCGACAGGACCTACTCCTACGAGCAGTACTTC. This sequence joins TRBV5-1 and TRBJ2-7; D possibly corresponds to TRBD1 (6 bases). The CDR3 extends over 16 amino acids. Germline loops: CDR1 SGHRS, CDR2 YFSETQ. With 0 bases removed from V and 0 bases from J, the gap between germline ends came to 13 bases.